The 31 T cell receptor beta chains below come from one sample, sequenced in a study of STAT5B mutations in CD4+ large granular lymphocyte leukemia. Only in-frame clones appear in the TCRdb table, and some are missing; sequencing was by immunoSEQ multiplex PCR. The table lists about 30,000 clones, around 80% of them singletons. The sequencing sample was made of CD4+ T cells from blood buffy coats. These receptors originate from a human donor in good health.

CDR3 coding DNA: TGTGCCAGCAGCGTGATTACAGGGGGCACTGAAGCTTTCTTT. It translates to CASSVITGGTEAFF. The chain carries TRBV9 and TRBJ1-1; 8 bases agree with TRBD1. This CDR3 region has 14 residues. Germline CDR1 reads SGDLS; CDR2 reads YYNGEE. The V and J ends lost 2 bases and 4 bases, in that order; junction bases with no gene match: 4.

This clone was recorded a few times. V and J are TRBV30 and TRBJ1-5; no reliable D call. Trimming left V 3 bases short and J 7 bases short, with 16 bases between. Germline-derived CDR1 and CDR2 are GTSNPN and SVGIG (reference sequence). This CDR3 is 14 amino acids long. This CDR3 is CAWSIGLGRQPQHF. The DNA for the CDR3 is TGTGCCTGGAGCATCGGACTGGGCCGGCAGCCCCAGCATTTT. Variable domain in full (rest from reference TRBV30 and TRBJ1-5): SQTIHQWPATLVQPVGSPLSLECTVEGTSNPNLYWYRQAAGRGLQLLFYSVGIGQISSEVPQNLSASRPQDRQFILSSKKLLLSDSGFYLCAWSIGLGRQPQHFGDGTRLSIL.

The chain couples TRBV9 to TRBJ2-3; no reliable D call. V was trimmed by 0 bases and J by 4 bases, leaving 15 bases between them. Germline CDR1 reads SGDLS; CDR2 reads YYNGEE. CDR3 size: 16 residues. The CDR3 region has the DNA TGTGCCAGCAGCGTAGCCTCGGCAATAGTGGCAGATACGCAGTATTTT. This sequence encodes CASSVASAIVADTQYF.

This clone was seen only once. This chain uses TRBV28 with TRBJ2-5; TRBD2 matches 11 bases. Germline CDR1 is MDHEN and CDR2 is SYDVKM. The junction had 3 bases not matched to a gene; V was cut back by 2 bases and J by 4 bases. The CDR3 is 15 amino acids. The CDR3 here is CASSLLTSGGETQYF. The CDR3 DNA sequence: TGTGCCAGCAGTTTACTAACTAGCGGGGGAGAGACCCAGTACTTC. The variable domain in full, with the rest retrieved from reference TRBV28 and TRBJ2-5, is DVKVTQSSRYLVKRTGEKVFLECVQDMDHENMFWYRQDPGLGLRLIYFSYDVKMKEKGDIPEGYSVSREKKERFSLILESASTNQTSMYLCASSLLTSGGETQYFGPGTRLLVL.

This rearrangement joins TRBV29-1 to TRBJ1-5; D not resolved. CDR3 length: 14 amino acids. V dropped 5 bases and J dropped 6 bases, with 17 bases sitting between them. Germline loops: CDR1 SQVTM, CDR2 ANQGSEA. In nucleotides, the CDR3 is TGCAGCGTTCAACCGGGTGGGATTGGTCAGCCCCAGCATTTT. Its protein product is CSVQPGGIGQPQHF.

The chain employs TRBV19 and TRBJ2-7; TRBD2 matches at 14 bases. With V trimmed by 7 bases and J by 4 bases, 6 bases remained unmatched. The germline gives CDR1 LNHDA, CDR2 SQIVND (reference sequence). The CDR3 covers 15 residues. The chain's CDR3 is CASTRTSGGLYEQYF. The CDR3 DNA is TGTGCCAGTACCAGGACTAGCGGGGGGTTATACGAGCAGTACTTC.

V usage is TRBV5-6 and J usage is TRBJ2-1, with 12 bases aligning to TRBD2. The CDR3 has 17 residues. Germline CDR1 and CDR2: SGHDT and YYEEEE. Trimming at V came to 4 bases and at J to 2 bases, leaving 7 bases not matched to a gene. CDR3 nucleotides: TGTGCCAGCAGCCATCGGACTAGCGGGATCACCTACAATGAGCAGTTCTTC. Translating gives CASSHRTSGITYNEQFF.

The chain uses TRBV5-4 and TRBJ2-7, with D maybe TRBD1 (6 bases). The length of the CDR3 is 16 residues. V gave up 2 bases and J gave up 2 bases, with 17 bases separating them. Germline V gene sequence: CDR1 SGHNT, CDR2 YYREEE (reference sequence). This CDR3 reads CASSFSKTGPPYEQYF. The CDR3 DNA follows: TGTGCCAGCAGCTTTTCTAAGACAGGACCTCCCTACGAGCAGTACTTC.

The chain links TRBV19 to TRBJ2-1; D call uncertain. Trimming pared 2 bases from V and 9 bases from J, leaving 14 bases between. CDR1 is LNHDA, CDR2 SQIVND, per germline (reference sequence). This CDR3 is built from 14 residues. The CDR3 coding sequence is TGTGCCAGTAGTATACGGACGGGCTACGTTGAGCAGTTCTTC. Amino acid sequence: CASSIRTGYVEQFF.

The rearrangement uses TRBV7-2 and TRBJ1-5; D is possibly TRBD1 (5 bases). Trimming took off 4 bases at V and 4 bases at J, with 14 bases between the two ends. Germline V gene lookup returns CDR1 SGHTA and CDR2 FQGNSA. This CDR3 is 15 amino acids long. This CDR3 reads CASSSRQKTNQPQHF. In nucleotides, the CDR3 is TGTGCCAGCAGCTCCAGACAGAAGACGAATCAGCCCCAGCATTTT.

This clone was seen just once. The CDR3 spells CASSLLADGELFF. The CDR3 nucleotides are TGTGCCAGCAGCTTACTGGCGGACGGGGAGCTGTTTTTT. The chain uses TRBV7-9 and TRBJ2-2, with unresolved D. The CDR3 has 13 amino acids. Trimming left V 2 bases short and J 7 bases short, with 8 bases between. Per the germline V gene, CDR1 is SEHNR and CDR2 is FQNEAQ (reference sequence).

This clone was seen only a few times. The chain carries TRBV6-6 and TRBJ2-4; perhaps D is TRBD1 or TRBD2 (5 bases each). The V gene's germline CDR1 is MNHNY and CDR2 SVGAGI (reference sequence). Trimming removed 2 bases at V and 1 base at J, with 9 bases between. The CDR3 has 15 amino acids. CDR3 sequence reads: CASSYSEGAKNIQYF. The DNA of the CDR3 is TGTGCCAGCAGTTACAGCGAGGGGGCCAAAAACATTCAGTACTTC.

V and J are TRBV30 and TRBJ1-5; the D is unclear. Per the germline V gene, CDR1 is GTSNPN and CDR2 is SVGIG (reference sequence). The CDR3 is made up of 13 amino acids. Trimming removed 2 bases from V and 4 bases from J, with 9 bases in between. In nucleotides, the CDR3 is TGTGCCTGGAGTAGAGGTTTGAATCAGCCCCAGCATTTT. Its protein product is CAWSRGLNQPQHF.

The CDR3 region is CSVVVAGGLNEQFF. The CDR3 bases are TGCAGCGTTGTGGTTGCGGGGGGGCTTAATGAGCAGTTCTTC. The chain uses TRBV29-1 and TRBJ2-1; 9 bases are shared with TRBD2. V lost 4 bases, J lost 7 bases, and 8 bases stayed unmatched. This CDR3 comprises 14 residues. Germline values: CDR1 SQVTM, CDR2 ANQGSEA.

The V and J genes are TRBV19 and TRBJ1-2, with D perhaps matching TRBD1 (5 bases). V shed 3 bases and J shed 8 bases, with 16 bases lying between them. CDR3 length: 14 amino acids. CDR1 is LNHDA and CDR2 is SQIVND in the germline V gene (reference sequence). CDR3 nucleotides: TGTGCCAGTAGTATTGGGGGGGGACCTTGGGGCTACACCTTC. This encodes CASSIGGGPWGYTF.

The V gene is TRBV29-1, the J gene TRBJ2-7, with 7 bases lining up with TRBD1. Unmatched junction bases numbered 5, after V lost 4 bases and J lost 2 bases. Germline V gene sequence: CDR1 SQVTM, CDR2 ANQGSEA. This CDR3 contains 13 residues. Written as DNA, the CDR3 is TGCAGCGTTGGATCAGGACAGGCCTACGAGCAGTACTTC. Translation: CSVGSGQAYEQYF.

A few counts support this clone. This chain links TRBV5-4 with TRBJ1-3; no firm D call. V gave up 0 bases and J gave up 0 bases, with 4 bases separating them. This CDR3 is 14 amino acids long. Germline lookup yields CDR1 SGHNT and CDR2 YYREEE (reference sequence). The CDR3 loop is CASSLGGSGNTIYF. The CDR3 region has the DNA TGTGCCAGCAGCTTGGGGGGCTCTGGAAACACCATATATTTT. Combining the CDR3 with reference TRBV5-4 and TRBJ1-3 gives the whole variable domain ETGVTQSPTHLIKTRGQQVTLRCSSQSGHNTVSWYQQALGQGPQFIFQYYREEENGRGNFPPRFSGLQFPNYSSELNVNALELDDSALYLCASSLGGSGNTIYFGEGSWLTVV.

This clone was seen a few times. This sequence joins TRBV9 and TRBJ1-2, with TRBD1 as a possible D gene (6 bases). In germline, CDR1 is SGDLS, CDR2 YYNGEE. This CDR3 has 15 amino acids. V was trimmed by 3 bases and J by 8 bases, leaving 20 bases between them. The CDR3: CASSGGQGRLGGYTF. The CDR3 DNA sequence: TGTGCCAGCAGCGGGGGGCAGGGGCGCTTAGGGGGCTACACCTTC.

This clone was seen only once. J is TRBJ2-1 and V is TRBV15; no definite D call. CDR1 and CDR2 (germline): LNHNV, YYDKDF (reference sequence). CDR3 length: 14 amino acids. Trimming stripped 1 base from V and 3 bases from J, with 7 bases between. CDR3 sequence: CATSRVGSYNEQFF. CDR3 DNA sequence: TGTGCCACCAGCAGAGTCGGCAGCTACAATGAGCAGTTCTTC.

The chain joins TRBV27 to TRBJ2-2; TRBD2 matches at 7 bases. V lost 3 bases to trimming and J lost 0 bases; unmatched junction nucleotides: 1. CDR1 and CDR2 from the germline V gene are MNHEY and SMNVEV (reference sequence). The CDR3 is 15 residues long. The CDR3 DNA follows: TGTGCCAGCAGTTTCGGGACTACGAACACCGGGGAGCTGTTTTTT. Its protein is CASSFGTTNTGELFF.

The gene calls are TRBV5-1 and TRBJ2-5; 10 positions match TRBD2. Germline V gene sequence: CDR1 SGHRS, CDR2 YFSETQ. This CDR3 has 14 residues. Trimming at V came to 0 bases and at J to 7 bases, leaving 3 bases not matched to a gene. The CDR3 here is CASSLEVAGGTQYF. The CDR3 nucleotides are TGCGCCAGCAGCTTGGAGGTAGCGGGGGGGACCCAGTACTTC.

The rearrangement links TRBV7-9 to TRBJ2-7; the D gene is possibly TRBD1 (6 bases). V dropped 1 base and J dropped 1 base, with 11 bases sitting between them. The germline V gene has CDR1 SEHNR and CDR2 FQNEAQ (reference sequence). The CDR3 covers 15 residues. The CDR3 bases are TGTGCCAGCAGCTTAGGGGGGACACCTTCCTACGAGCAGTACTTC. Residues: CASSLGGTPSYEQYF.

The genes are TRBV27 and TRBJ2-4, with 11 positions matching TRBD2. The CDR3 extends over 14 amino acids. Germline V gene sequence: CDR1 MNHEY, CDR2 SMNVEV (reference sequence). V trimming: 3 bases; J trimming: 8 bases; junction bases outside the gene matches: 3. CDR3 sequence (DNA): TGTGCCAGCAGTTTGACTAGCGGGATAGACATTCAGTACTTC. Its protein product is CASSLTSGIDIQYF.

The rearrangement uses TRBV5-8 and TRBJ2-5; possible D gene TRBD2, 5 bases. This CDR3 has 15 residues. The germline CDR1 and CDR2 sequences are SGHTS and YDEGEE. Between the trimmed V and J ends, which lost 4 bases and 0 bases, there was a span of 13 bases. CDR3 residues: CASSVGGPHQETQYF. The CDR3 DNA reads TGTGCCAGCAGCGTAGGAGGCCCACACCAAGAGACCCAGTACTTC. Using reference TRBV5-8 and TRBJ2-5 for the parts outside the CDR3, the full variable domain is EAGVTQSPTHLIKTRGQQATLRCSPISGHTSVYWYQQALGLGLQFLLWYDEGEERNRGNFPPRFSGRQFPNYSSELNVNALELEDSALYLCASSVGGPHQETQYFGPGTRLLVL.

The rearrangement joins TRBV2 to TRBJ1-4; TRBD1 agrees at 7 bases. The CDR3 is 16 amino acids. Germline-derived CDR1 and CDR2 are SNHLY and FYNNEI. V shed 6 bases, J shed 4 bases, and the junction held 11 bases outside the gene matches. As DNA, the CDR3 is TGTGCCAGCAGGAATAGGGCCGGGACAGTTAATGAAAAACTGTTTTTT. As protein: CASRNRAGTVNEKLFF.

The chain combines TRBV7-6 with TRBJ2-7, with D perhaps matching TRBD1 or TRBD2 (5 bases each). CDR1 and CDR2 (germline): SGHVS, FNYEAQ. V gave up 1 base and J gave up 0 bases, with 10 bases separating them. This CDR3 has 15 residues. The CDR3 DNA reads TGTGCCAGCAGCTTAGGGCTGGGGGACTCCTACGAGCAGTACTTC. Translating it yields CASSLGLGDSYEQYF.

The rearrangement joins TRBV6-1 to TRBJ1-5; no firm D call. This CDR3 is 13 amino acids long. V was cut by 7 bases and J by 0 bases, with 7 bases left in between. CDR1 is MNHNS and CDR2 is SASEGT in the germline V gene. As DNA, the CDR3 is TGTGCCAGCACCCCCTATAGCAATCAGCCCCAGCATTTT. Amino acids: CASTPYSNQPQHF.

This chain joins TRBV9 and TRBJ1-2; D is perhaps TRBD1 (5 bases). Between the trimmed V and J ends, which lost 3 bases and 8 bases, there was a span of 17 bases. This CDR3 has 14 amino acids. From germline, CDR1 is SGDLS and CDR2 YYNGEE. This CDR3 is CASSAYVGAGGYTF. Written as DNA, the CDR3 is TGTGCCAGCAGCGCTTACGTCGGGGCTGGGGGCTACACCTTC. Variable domain in full (rest from reference TRBV9 and TRBJ1-2): DSGVTQTPKHLITATGQRVTLRCSPRSGDLSVYWYQQSLDQGLQFLIQYYNGEERAKGNILERFSAQQFPDLHSELNLSSLELGDSALYFCASSAYVGAGGYTFGSGTRLTVV.

The chain recombines TRBV4-2 with TRBJ2-3, with D perhaps matching TRBD2 (6 bases). Germline CDR1 LGHNA, CDR2 YNFKEQ. V lost 0 bases and J lost 3, with 10 bases in between. The CDR3 sequence is 15 residues long. CDR3 in amino acids: CASSQDRLGTDTQYF. Here the CDR3 DNA reads TGTGCCAGCAGCCAAGATAGACTAGGAACAGATACGCAGTATTTT.

The sample holds one count of this clone. The rearrangement links TRBV19 to TRBJ2-7; D is unresolved. This CDR3 spans 13 amino acids. The V end lost 3 bases, the J end lost 0 bases, and 6 bases lay between the germline ends. CDR1 and CDR2 from the germline V gene are LNHDA and SQIVND (reference sequence). This chain's CDR3 is CASSIQSSYEQYF. The CDR3 DNA follows: TGTGCCAGTAGTATTCAGTCCTCCTACGAGCAGTACTTC.

The chain combines TRBV10-3 with TRBJ1-2; no clear D gene. Germline CDR1 ENHRY, CDR2 SYGVKD. The CDR3 length is 12 residues. Trimming took 4 bases from V and 2 from J, leaving 5 bases between them. The CDR3 sequence: CAISVGNYGYTF. In DNA, the CDR3 is TGTGCCATCAGTGTAGGAAACTATGGCTACACCTTC.